These 10 T cell receptor beta chains came from one sample sequenced in a study of OX40 agonist ivuxolimab in advanced cancers. Produced via immunoSEQ multiplex PCR; TCRdb's table is partial and in-frame only. The table has 65,000 or so clones, 80% to 85% seen once. This specimen was CD4+ or CD8+ T cells sorted from blood, taken in a trial of the OX40 agonist ivuxolimab. These receptors were collected from an adult with an advanced solid tumor such as melanoma, head and neck, liver or kidney cancer.

Only one count was recorded for this clone. CDR3: CASSPGGQGNQPQHF. In DNA, the CDR3 is TGCGCCAGCAGCCCGGGGGGACAGGGAAACCAGCCCCAGCATTTT. The rearrangement uses TRBV5-1 and TRBJ1-5; 9 bases fit TRBD1. The CDR3 is 15 residues long. In germline, CDR1 is SGHRS, CDR2 YFSETQ. J was trimmed by 7 bases and V by 4 bases; bases with no gene match: 9. The full variable domain, rest sourced from reference TRBV5-1 and TRBJ1-5, is KAGVTQTPRYLIKTRGQQVTLSCSPISGHRSVSWYQQTPGQGLQFLFEYFSETQRNKGNFPGRFSGRQFSNSRSEMNVSTLELGDSALYLCASSPGGQGNQPQHFGDGTRLSIL.

The chain carries TRBV7-3 and TRBJ1-1; TRBD1 aligns across 10 bases. The V gene's germline CDR1 is SGHTA and CDR2 FQGTGA. V lost 3 bases and J lost 11; bases outside the gene matches: 6. This CDR3 is 13 amino acids long. CDR3 residues: CASSLTGGNGAFF. The CDR3 DNA reads as TGTGCCAGCAGCTTGACAGGGGGCAATGGCGCTTTCTTT.

CDR3 sequence: CASSYRSGTGELFF. DNA for the CDR3: TGTGCCAGCAGCTATCGTTCCGGAACCGGGGAGCTGTTTTTT. The rearrangement links TRBV7-2 to TRBJ2-2; D is ambiguous. CDR1 SGHTA and CDR2 FQGNSA come from the germline V gene. The CDR3 sequence is 14 residues long. The V end was cut by 4 bases, the J end by 5 bases, with 11 bases between.

The chain recombines TRBV11-3 with TRBJ1-2; TRBD1 is a possible D gene (6 bases). Trimming cost V 4 bases and J 6 bases, with 12 bases left between them. CDR1 and CDR2 from the germline V gene are SGHNT and YENEEA. This CDR3 spans 13 amino acids. CDR3 protein: CASSSGTFDGYTF. DNA for the CDR3: TGTGCCAGCAGCTCCGGGACATTCGATGGCTACACCTTC.

This rearrangement joins TRBV6-4 to TRBJ2-1; 9 nucleotides line up with TRBD2. The CDR3 is made up of 13 amino acids. The J segment lost 10 bases and the V segment lost 4 bases, leaving 5 bases of the junction unmatched. CDR1 is MRHNA, CDR2 SNTAGT, per germline. This CDR3 reads CASSGGLAGEQFF. In DNA form, the CDR3 reads TGTGCCAGCAGTGGGGGACTAGCCGGCGAGCAGTTCTTC.

The chain employs TRBV20-1 and TRBJ1-2; maybe TRBD1 (6 bases). CDR3 length equals 11 residues. Germline V gene sequence: CDR1 DFQATT, CDR2 SNEGSKA (reference sequence). The CDR3 sequence: CRPQGVHGYTF. CDR3 DNA: TGCAGGCCACAGGGCGTGCATGGCTACACCTTC.

This chain connects TRBV27 to TRBJ1-2; no reliable D call. The ends were cut back, 0 bases at V and 8 bases at J, with 13 bases in the middle. Germline CDR1 and CDR2: MNHEY and SMNVEV (reference sequence). The CDR3 extends over 14 amino acids. CDR3 protein: CASSLSGYFRGYTF. The CDR3 nucleotides read TGTGCCAGCAGTTTATCTGGGTATTTCAGAGGCTACACCTTC.

The chain employs TRBV5-1 and TRBJ1-1, with TRBD1 identical over 10 bases. Looked up from germline, CDR1 is SGHRS and CDR2 is YFSETQ. The V segment lost 5 bases and the J segment 0 bases; nucleotides outside the gene matches: 7. The CDR3 runs to 16 residues. The CDR3 here is CASRGDRGSLNTEAFF. In DNA, the CDR3 is TGCGCCAGCAGGGGGGACAGGGGCTCCCTGAACACTGAAGCTTTCTTT.

This chain joins TRBV5-1 and TRBJ1-6; perhaps TRBD1 as D (6 bases). V lost 0 bases, J lost 13 bases, and 17 bases lay in between. There are 15 residues in the CDR3. Germline V gives CDR1 SGHRS, CDR2 YFSETQ. The CDR3 sequence: CASSLGTAEGLPLHF. The CDR3, as DNA: TGCGCCAGCAGCTTGGGGACAGCAGAGGGATTGCCCCTCCACTTT.

This clone was seen many times. The junction departs from the called germline gene at one end, perhaps through a read error. This chain links TRBV6-6 with TRBJ1-1, with D possibly TRBD1 on 6 matching bases. CDR1 and CDR2 (germline): MNHNY, SVGAGI (reference sequence). The CDR3 is 12 residues long. CDR3 in DNA: TGTGCCAGCAGTCACACCGTCCTAGGGGGGACGTTT. As protein: CASSHTVLGGTF.